This entry lists 30 T cell receptor beta chains sequenced from one sample in a study of blood T cell repertoires in COVID-19. Sequencing used immunoSEQ multiplex PCR; TCRdb keeps in-frame clones, though not all of them. The repertoire holds roughly 250,000 clones, with approximately 84% as singletons. Material for sequencing was peripheral blood. The receptors come from a middle-aged man with acute or convalescent COVID-19.

The V gene is TRBV27, the J gene TRBJ2-1; 14 bases agree with TRBD2. Germline V gene data show CDR1 as MNHEY and CDR2 as SMNVEV (reference sequence). V trimming: 5 bases; J trimming: 4 bases; junction bases outside the gene matches: 10. This CDR3 spans 18 amino acids. In DNA form, the CDR3 reads TGTGCCAGCAGTACGGGACTAGCGGGGGCACCAAGGTACAATGAGCAGTTCTTC. Protein product: CASSTGLAGAPRYNEQFF.

This sequence joins TRBV4-1 and TRBJ1-1, with D possibly being TRBD1 (6 bases). The V and J ends lost 4 bases and 0 bases respectively, with 12 bases between them. From germline, CDR1 is MGHRA and CDR2 YSYEKL. The CDR3 runs 15 residues. The CDR3 DNA follows: TGCGCCAGCAGCCCCCTAGGACAGATGAACACTGAAGCTTTCTTT. The encoded protein is CASSPLGQMNTEAFF.

This chain uses TRBV28 with TRBJ2-2; 9 bases match TRBD1. The V and J ends lost 5 bases and 5 bases, in that order; junction bases with no gene match: 6. Germline-derived CDR1 and CDR2 are MDHEN and SYDVKM. The CDR3 contains 15 residues. The CDR3 DNA reads as TGTGCCAGCAGTAAGGACAGGGGAGGTACCGGGGAGCTGTTTTTT. Translated, it gives CASSKDRGGTGELFF.

Only one count was recorded for this clone. The J gene is TRBJ2-1, the V gene TRBV9, with 10 bases lining up with TRBD2. This CDR3 spans 14 amino acids. Unmatched junction bases numbered 3, after V lost 2 bases and J lost 7 bases. Germline CDR1 SGDLS, CDR2 YYNGEE. CDR3 nucleotides: TGTGCCAGCAGCGTTAGCGGGAGGTGGAATGAGCAGTTCTTC. It translates to CASSVSGRWNEQFF.

The rearrangement joins TRBV2 to TRBJ2-1; the match to TRBD2 covers 9 bases. V gave up 7 bases and J gave up 3 bases; unmatched junction bases: 7. CDR1 SNHLY and CDR2 FYNNEI come from the germline V gene. The CDR3 consists of 15 residues. The CDR3 sequence is CASKPSGARYNEQFF. The DNA of the CDR3 is TGTGCCAGCAAGCCTAGCGGGGCCCGCTACAATGAGCAGTTCTTC.

The chain is built from TRBV6-5 and TRBJ1-6; the match to TRBD1 covers 11 bases. The CDR3 is 15 residues long. V lost 0 bases, J lost 13 bases, and 5 bases stayed unmatched. Germline V lookup: CDR1 MNHEY, CDR2 SVGAGI. CDR3 region: CASSYSGQGVSPLHF. CDR3 nucleotide sequence: TGTGCCAGCAGTTACTCGGGACAGGGGGTATCGCCCCTCCACTTT.

The rearrangement links TRBV10-3 to TRBJ1-2; the match to TRBD1 covers 9 bases. J gave up 8 bases and V 3 bases, and 4 bases lay outside the gene matches. This CDR3 is built from 13 residues. Germline CDR1 is ENHRY and CDR2 is SYGVKD. In nucleotides, the CDR3 is TGTGCCATCAGTGAAAGGGACAGGGCGGGCTACACCTTC. It translates to CAISERDRAGYTF.

V is TRBV18 and J is TRBJ2-7, with 8 bases identical to TRBD1. Germline values: CDR1 KGHSH, CDR2 LQKENI. The trim removed 4 bases at V and 2 bases at J, leaving 10 bases unmatched. The CDR3 is 16 residues long. CDR3 sequence: CASSLLPGQDPYEQYF. The CDR3 region has the DNA TGTGCCAGCTCACTGCTCCCGGGACAGGACCCCTACGAGCAGTACTTC.

The chain is built from TRBV4-2 and TRBJ2-3; 10 positions match TRBD2. After removal of 6 bases from V and 0 bases from J, the junction contained 3 bases not matched to a gene. CDR3 length: 15 residues. From germline, CDR1 is LGHNA and CDR2 YNFKEQ. The DNA for the CDR3 is TGTGCCAGCAGGCTAGCGGGAGCTAGCACAGATACGCAGTATTTT. This sequence encodes CASRLAGASTDTQYF.

The chain combines TRBV5-1 with TRBJ1-1; D is unclear. CDR3 size: 15 residues. Looked up from germline, CDR1 is SGHRS and CDR2 is YFSETQ. V lost 3 bases to trimming and J lost 0 bases, with 12 bases between them. This chain's CDR3 is CASSSFPQMNTEAFF. DNA of the CDR3: TGCGCCAGCAGCTCTTTCCCCCAGATGAACACTGAAGCTTTCTTT.

The genes are TRBV6-5 and TRBJ2-7; D unclear. Germline CDR1 and CDR2: MNHEY and SVGAGI. CDR3 length: 15 residues. Trimming stripped 2 bases from V and 2 bases from J, with 13 bases between. The CDR3 region has the DNA TGTGCCAGCAGTTACGGGCAGGTGAAAACCTACGAGCAGTACTTC. As protein: CASSYGQVKTYEQYF.

CDR3 amino acids: CASSLGGGRANEQFF. Written as DNA, the CDR3 is TGTGCCAGCAGCTTAGGTGGCGGGAGGGCCAATGAGCAGTTCTTC. This chain links TRBV11-3 with TRBJ2-1, with 9 nucleotides matching TRBD2. V gave up 1 base and J gave up 6 bases; unmatched junction bases: 4. Per the germline V gene, CDR1 is SGHNT and CDR2 is YENEEA. This CDR3 is 15 amino acids long. Together with reference TRBV11-3 and TRBJ2-1, the CDR3 gives the full variable domain: EAGVVQSPRYKIIEKKQPVAFWCNPISGHNTLYWYLQNLGQGPELLIRYENEEAVDDSQLPKDRFSAERLKGVDSTLKIQPAELGDSAVYLCASSLGGGRANEQFFGPGTRLTVL.

The V gene is TRBV5-8, the J gene TRBJ2-3, with D possibly TRBD2 on 5 matching bases. The CDR3 covers 16 residues. Trimming took off 0 bases at V and 0 bases at J, with 11 bases between the two ends. Germline assignment: CDR1 SGHTS and CDR2 YDEGEE. The CDR3 region is CASSLGQTTSTDTQYF. The CDR3 DNA follows: TGTGCCAGCAGCTTGGGTCAGACTACTAGCACAGATACGCAGTATTTT.

The J gene is TRBJ1-2, the V gene TRBV19, with 9 bases that match TRBD1. V lost 5 bases to trimming and J lost 2 bases; unmatched junction nucleotides: 9. The CDR3 is made up of 16 amino acids. Germline V gene sequence: CDR1 LNHDA, CDR2 SQIVND (reference sequence). CDR3 DNA: TGTGCCAGTAGTGGACAGGGGTCCATACGGAACTATGGCTACACCTTC. Its protein product is CASSGQGSIRNYGYTF.

CDR3 loop: CASSQAGARGRVGGGQYF. The CDR3, as DNA: TGTGCCAGCAGCCAAGCTGGTGCTAGGGGGAGGGTCGGCGGTGGGCAGTACTTC. The rearrangement joins TRBV4-2 to TRBJ2-7; tentatively, D is TRBD2 (7 bases). The germline CDR1 and CDR2 sequences are LGHNA and YNFKEQ. V lost 1 base to trimming and J lost 9 bases, with 28 bases between them. The CDR3 loop spans 18 amino acids.

The V gene is TRBV9, the J gene TRBJ1-3; D might be TRBD1 (5 bases). The CDR3 is 15 amino acids. V lost 1 base to trimming and J lost 2 bases, with 10 bases between them. The germline CDR1 and CDR2 sequences are SGDLS and YYNGEE. CDR3 DNA: TGTGCCAGCAGCGTACAGGGCTATACTGGAAACACCATATATTTT. Its protein product is CASSVQGYTGNTIYF.

The chain joins TRBV5-1 to TRBJ1-1, with a tentative D call TRBD1 (5 bases). Trimming stripped 0 bases from V and 0 bases from J, with 9 bases between. Germline V lookup: CDR1 SGHRS, CDR2 YFSETQ. The CDR3 is 15 residues long. The CDR3 region is CASSLGRGMNTEAFF. The CDR3, as DNA: TGCGCCAGCAGCTTGGGTAGGGGAATGAACACTGAAGCTTTCTTT.

This chain uses TRBV19 with TRBJ1-4, with D maybe TRBD1 (6 bases). Trimming cost V 4 bases and J 5 bases, with 8 bases left between them. This CDR3 spans 13 amino acids. Germline assignment: CDR1 LNHDA and CDR2 SQIVND (reference sequence). The DNA of the CDR3 is TGTGCCAGTAGTACACAGGGAAATGAAAAACTGTTTTTT. Residues: CASSTQGNEKLFF.

The chain links TRBV7-2 to TRBJ2-3; D possibly corresponds to TRBD1 (5 bases). The CDR3 sequence is 14 residues long. V lost 5 bases to trimming and J lost 5 bases, with 14 bases between them. The germline V gene encodes CDR1 SGHTA and CDR2 FQGNSA. The CDR3, as DNA: TGTGCCAGCAGCGACCAGACAGTTTTAGATACGCAGTATTTT. Translating it yields CASSDQTVLDTQYF.

The chain uses TRBV7-9 and TRBJ2-1, with D perhaps TRBD1 (5 bases). The germline CDR1 and CDR2 sequences are SEHNR and FQNEAQ (reference sequence). The CDR3 is 12 amino acids. Trimming cost V 5 bases and J 8 bases, with 10 bases left between them. The CDR3 DNA follows: TGTGCCAGCAGCCTCTCCAGGGATGAGCAGTTCTTC. This sequence encodes CASSLSRDEQFF.

The rearrangement links TRBV5-6 to TRBJ1-2, with D perhaps matching TRBD1 (5 bases). Germline CDR1 is SGHDT and CDR2 is YYEEEE. With 7 bases removed from V and 4 bases from J, the gap between germline ends came to 11 bases. CDR3 length: 12 amino acids. CDR3 loop: CASSDSLYGYTF. In DNA form, the CDR3 reads TGTGCCAGCTCCGACAGCCTCTATGGCTACACCTTC.

This chain connects TRBV18 to TRBJ1-1; D ambiguous. The CDR3 runs 15 residues. The V end was cut by 6 bases, the J end by 0 bases, with 14 bases between. Germline assignment: CDR1 KGHSH and CDR2 LQKENI. DNA of the CDR3: TGTGCCAGCTCCCCGAGTTTCGGGTTGAACACTGAAGCTTTCTTT. Translation: CASSPSFGLNTEAFF. Drawing the rest from reference TRBV18 and TRBJ1-1, the complete variable domain is NAGVMQNPRHLVRRRGQEARLRCSPMKGHSHVYWYRQLPEEGLKFMVYLQKENIIDESGMPKERFSAEFPKEGPSILRIQQVVRGDSAAYFCASSPSFGLNTEAFFGQGTRLTVV.

The CDR3 spells CASSQEGTRYNEQFF. DNA of the CDR3: TGCGCCAGCTCCCAAGAAGGGACACGCTACAATGAGCAGTTCTTC. V gene TRBV5-1 combines with J gene TRBJ2-1, with D possibly being TRBD1 (6 bases). This CDR3 contains 15 residues. Germline assignment: CDR1 SGHRS and CDR2 YFSETQ. Trimming shortened V by 7 bases and J by 3 bases, and 17 bases separated the two germline ends.

The chain has TRBV6-5 and TRBJ1-1; a weak D match, TRBD1 (6 bases). V dropped 0 bases and J dropped 10 bases, with 15 bases sitting between them. Germline lookup yields CDR1 MNHEY and CDR2 SVGAGI. This CDR3 spans 14 amino acids. DNA for the CDR3: TGTGCCAGCAGTTACTCTAGGCAGGGGCTCGGAGCTTTCTTT. Its protein product is CASSYSRQGLGAFF.

The chain is built from TRBV11-2 and TRBJ1-2; the D gene is possibly TRBD1 (6 bases). Germline values: CDR1 SGHAT, CDR2 FQNNGV. The CDR3 runs to 13 residues. The V end was cut by 5 bases, the J end by 3 bases, with 10 bases between. This CDR3 reads CASSQQGYYGYTF. The DNA for the CDR3 is TGTGCCAGCAGCCAACAGGGCTACTATGGCTACACCTTC. Full variable domain (remainder filled in from reference TRBV11-2 and TRBJ1-2): EAGVAQSPRYKIIEKRQSVAFWCNPISGHATLYWYQQILGQGPKLLIQFQNNGVVDDSQLPKDRFSAERLKGVDSTLKIQPAKLEDSAVYLCASSQQGYYGYTFGSGTRLTVV.

The chain joins TRBV28 to TRBJ2-3; D perhaps matches TRBD2 (6 bases). The CDR3 totals 16 residues. The V end lost 4 bases, the J end lost 5 bases, and 19 bases lay between the germline ends. The germline CDR1 and CDR2 sequences are MDHEN and SYDVKM. The CDR3 bases are TGTGCCAGCAGTTCTCCCGGGGGTGGACTTGGAGATACGCAGTATTTT. This codes for CASSSPGGGLGDTQYF.

This chain joins TRBV10-2 and TRBJ2-7; tentatively, D is TRBD1 (5 bases). Trimming cost V 4 bases and J 3 bases, with 13 bases left between them. The germline gives CDR1 WSHSY, CDR2 SAAADI. This CDR3 spans 14 amino acids. The CDR3 DNA is TGCGCCAGCAGTGTTAGGAACCAGGGCTACGAGCAGTACTTC. The encoded protein is CASSVRNQGYEQYF.

This chain links TRBV2 with TRBJ1-2; the D gene is possibly TRBD1 (5 bases). Between the trimmed V and J ends, which lost 3 bases and 7 bases, there was a span of 15 bases. The CDR3 length is 14 residues. Germline loops: CDR1 SNHLY, CDR2 FYNNEI. The chain's CDR3 is CASSERGFPAGYTF. CDR3 DNA sequence: TGTGCCAGCAGTGAGCGGGGCTTCCCGGCTGGCTACACCTTC.

The chain combines TRBV7-9 with TRBJ2-2; 10 nucleotides line up with TRBD1. The V and J ends lost 5 bases and 5 bases, in that order; junction bases with no gene match: 5. The length of the CDR3 is 15 residues. Germline V lookup: CDR1 SEHNR, CDR2 FQNEAQ (reference sequence). CDR3 loop: CASSIPGQGTGELFF. In DNA form, the CDR3 reads TGTGCCAGCAGCATCCCGGGACAGGGGACCGGGGAGCTGTTTTTT.

This clone was counted at least ten times. In nucleotides, the CDR3 is TGTGCCAGCAGACATCCTAGCACAGATACGCAGTATTTT. This sequence encodes CASRHPSTDTQYF. The gene calls are TRBV11-2 and TRBJ2-3, with D unresolved. CDR1 SGHAT and CDR2 FQNNGV come from the germline V gene. V lost 6 bases and J 0 bases, leaving 7 bases between the germline ends. The CDR3 spans 13 residues.